The sequence of this T cell receptor beta chain was determined in a study of blood T cells in healthy people across ages. As concerns this clonotype: The junction and the germline gene differ at one end; a read error may be behind it.

The second PCR ran roughly 6 to 11 cycles with a sample-barcoded 5' primer and J-beta primers. MiXCR, applied by TCRdb to the 5' RACE reads, yields one record per CDR3 protein. Of some 880,000 distinct CDR3 sequences detected, 35% to 40% appear once; the ten largest clones hold approximately 13%. CDR3 size: 13 residues. Germline lookup yields CDR1 LGHNA and CDR2 YSLEER. The total RNA that was extracted per sample amounted to at least 5 micrograms. Sequencing input: blood. The TCR originated in a young man in good health. The chain has TRBV4-3 and TRBJ2-3; D is unclear. The CDR3 spells CASSQRFTETQYF. The CDR3 DNA reads as TGCGCCAGCAGCCAAAGATTCACAGAGACGCAGTATTTT.